Each of the 2 T cell receptor beta chains below was sequenced from the same sample in a study of blood T cell repertoires in COVID-19. Here immunoSEQ multiplex PCR was the method, and the copy in TCRdb shows in-frame clones only, minus some. Counted here are about 130,000 clones, roughly 83% occurring once; the ten biggest clones make up less than 20%. Source material: peripheral blood. The receptor set was obtained from a woman aged 45-59 years with acute or convalescent COVID-19.

The chain links TRBV27 to TRBJ1-1, with D maybe TRBD1 (6 bases). Germline V gene lookup returns CDR1 MNHEY and CDR2 SMNVEV (reference sequence). Trimming cost V 2 bases and J 1 base, with 14 bases left between them. CDR3 size: 16 residues. For the CDR3, the DNA is TGTGCCAGCAGTTTACAGGGGCGACATCCGAACACTGAAGCTTTCTTT. The encoded protein is CASSLQGRHPNTEAFF.

The chain combines TRBV12-3 or TRBV12-4 with TRBJ2-1; D is ambiguous. The CDR3 runs to 12 residues. The V end lost 7 bases, the J end lost 4 bases, and 8 bases lay between the germline ends. The CDR3 region is CASTPGYNEQFF. The CDR3 DNA reads as TGTGCCAGCACTCCCGGGTACAATGAGCAGTTCTTC.